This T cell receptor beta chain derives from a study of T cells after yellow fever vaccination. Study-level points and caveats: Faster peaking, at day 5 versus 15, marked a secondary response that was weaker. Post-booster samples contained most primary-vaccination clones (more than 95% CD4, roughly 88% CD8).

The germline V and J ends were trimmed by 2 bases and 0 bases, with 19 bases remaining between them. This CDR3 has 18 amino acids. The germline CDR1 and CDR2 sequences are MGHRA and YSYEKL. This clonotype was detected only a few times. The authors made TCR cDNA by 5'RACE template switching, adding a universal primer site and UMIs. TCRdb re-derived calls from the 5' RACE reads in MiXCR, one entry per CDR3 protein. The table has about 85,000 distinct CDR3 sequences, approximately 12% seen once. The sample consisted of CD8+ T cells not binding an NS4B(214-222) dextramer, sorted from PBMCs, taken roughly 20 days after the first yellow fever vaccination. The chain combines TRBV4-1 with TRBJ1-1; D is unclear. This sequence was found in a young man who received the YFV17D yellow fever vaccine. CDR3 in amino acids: CASSQSSSGLEMNTEAFF. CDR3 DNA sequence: TGCGCCAGCAGCCAATCGTCATCCGGACTAGAGATGAACACTGAAGCTTTCTTT.